The 4 T cell receptor beta chains listed next were all sequenced from one sample in a study of T cell repertoires in cytomegalovirus infection. TCRdb reprocessed the reads via MiXCR and lists one record per CDR3 protein. The data contain fewer than 200,000 distinct CDR3 sequences, 14% of them singletons. The sample taken for sequencing was PBMCs. The receptors derive from a human donor in good health (CMV status not recorded). Some clones in this sample may be carry-over from other donors' samples.

The chain couples TRBV5-1 to TRBJ2-3, with TRBD2 matching 7 bases. Germline V gene lookup returns CDR1 SGHRS and CDR2 YFSETQ. The V segment lost 4 bases and the J segment 2 bases; nucleotides outside the gene matches: 7. The CDR3 totals 15 residues. CDR3 loop: CASSQDGGNTDTQYF. The CDR3 DNA is TGCGCCAGCAGCCAGGACGGGGGGAACACAGATACGCAGTATTTT.

This clonotype was detected once. This rearrangement joins TRBV28 to TRBJ1-5, with D possibly TRBD1 on 5 matching bases. Trimming stripped 2 bases from V and 6 bases from J, with 11 bases between. The CDR3 sequence is 14 residues long. The germline V gene encodes CDR1 MDHEN and CDR2 SYDVKM. Here the CDR3 DNA reads TGTGCCAGCAGTTTAGTAGGGACGGGTCAGCCCCAGCATTTT. This sequence encodes CASSLVGTGQPQHF.

This clonotype was recorded many times. The rearrangement links TRBV7-2 to TRBJ1-5; 11 bases are a match to TRBD1. V shed 2 bases, J shed 6 bases, and the junction held 6 bases outside the gene matches. CDR3 size: 16 residues. The V gene's germline CDR1 is SGHTA and CDR2 FQGNSA. The CDR3 sequence: CASSLLDRGLGQPQHF. The CDR3, as DNA: TGTGCCAGCAGCTTACTGGACAGGGGGCTAGGTCAGCCCCAGCATTTT.

This clonotype was counted at least ten times. This chain links TRBV7-2 with TRBJ2-6; D ambiguous. V lost 0 bases and J lost 2, with 8 bases in between. The CDR3 length is 16 residues. Germline V gene sequence: CDR1 SGHTA, CDR2 FQGNSA. CDR3: CASSLAIGTGANVLTF. The CDR3 DNA reads TGTGCCAGCAGCTTAGCTATAGGGACTGGGGCCAACGTCCTGACTTTC.